This TCR beta chain appears in the sequencing data of a study of T-cell reconstitution after alpha-beta-depleted transplantation in children. Library preparation (for TCRbeta) was performed with unique molecular identifiers. MiXCR was run by TCRdb on the PCR reads, yielding one entry per CDR3 protein. The table includes 500,000 or so distinct CDR3 sequences, 30% to 35% detected once. V was shortened by 2 bases and J by 10 bases, with 17 bases between the two germline ends. The CDR3 length is 14 residues. Germline loops: CDR1 SGHTA, CDR2 FQGNSA. This sequence originates from a human donor who donated a stem cell graft to a child with aplastic anemia. The chain couples TRBV7-2 to TRBJ1-1; D perhaps matches TRBD1 (5 bases). The starting material was PBMCs from the stem cell graft donor, obtained from the stem cell graft. The CDR3 is CASSLIGLTAGAFF. The CDR3 DNA reads TGTGCCAGCAGCTTAATTGGTTTGACAGCGGGAGCTTTCTTT.